The 21 T cell receptor beta chains below were found in one sample sequenced in a study of blood T cells in healthy people across ages. Then a second PCR, running about 6 to 12 cycles, was carried out with a sample-barcoded 5' primer and a J-beta primer mix. MiXCR, applied by TCRdb to the 5' RACE reads, yields one record per CDR3 protein. The sample has over a million distinct CDR3 sequences; around 45% are singletons. The sequenced sample was blood. The receptors stem from a woman aged 55-69 years in good health.

The gene calls are TRBV5-5 and TRBJ1-1; the match to TRBD1 covers 7 bases. J was trimmed by 5 bases and V by 4 bases; bases with no gene match: 5. Germline assignment: CDR1 SGHKS and CDR2 YYEKEE (reference sequence). The CDR3 runs to 13 residues. The CDR3 DNA is TGTGCCAGCAGCGGTACAGGGGAAACTGAAGCTTTCTTT. Residues: CASSGTGETEAFF.

The chain is built from TRBV20-1 and TRBJ2-1, with D perhaps given as TRBD1 or TRBD2 (5 bases each). The CDR3 has 14 residues. Germline CDR1 and CDR2: DFQATT and SNEGSKA (reference sequence). V lost 7 bases to trimming and J lost 0 bases, with 13 bases between them. The CDR3 is CSEGDLSSYNEQFF. CDR3 coding DNA: TGCAGTGAAGGGGACCTTAGCTCCTACAATGAGCAGTTCTTC.

The gene calls are TRBV4-2 and TRBJ1-2; D possibly corresponds to TRBD1 (5 bases). The germline V gene encodes CDR1 LGHNA and CDR2 YNFKEQ. V was clipped by 2 bases and J by 8 bases, with 15 bases between them. This CDR3 is 14 amino acids long. The CDR3 DNA follows: TGTGCCAGCAGCCAAAGTGTTATAGGGGACGGCTACACCTTC. Amino acid sequence: CASSQSVIGDGYTF.

The genes are TRBV6-1 and TRBJ2-7; the D gene is possibly TRBD1 (5 bases). V lost 2 bases, J lost 10 bases, and 15 bases lay in between. The CDR3 has 13 amino acids. The V gene's germline CDR1 is MNHNS and CDR2 SASEGT. The CDR3 region is CASSELTEVAQYF. The CDR3 nucleotides read TGTGCCAGCAGTGAATTGACAGAGGTGGCCCAGTACTTC.

This chain uses TRBV21-1 with TRBJ2-1; the listed D gene, TRBD1, was not tested against the DNA. TRBV21-1 is marked as a pseudogene. This CDR3 has 20 amino acids. The CDR3 here is CASTKNRDRGRESSYNEQFF. In DNA form, the CDR3 reads TGTGCCAGCACCAAAAACCGGGACAGGGGGCGCGAAAGCTCCTACAATGAGCAGTTCTTC.

The chain has TRBV27 and TRBJ1-2; D unclear. The CDR3 is made up of 15 amino acids. V shed 4 bases and J shed 0 bases, with 12 bases lying between them. Germline CDR1 is MNHEY and CDR2 is SMNVEV (reference sequence). In DNA, the CDR3 is TGTGCCAGCAGTTACGGCGGCAAAGCTAACTATGGCTACACCTTC. It codes for CASSYGGKANYGYTF.

This clonotype was observed a few times. This chain joins TRBV6-5 and TRBJ2-6; 9 bases agree with TRBD1. The length of the CDR3 is 18 residues. With V trimmed by 1 base and J by 4 bases, 8 bases remained unmatched. CDR1 is MNHEY and CDR2 is SVGAGI in the germline V gene. The CDR3 loop is CASSYWGQGTTGANVLTF. Here the CDR3 DNA reads TGTGCCAGCAGTTACTGGGGACAGGGAACTACCGGGGCCAACGTCCTGACTTTC.

The chain carries TRBV4-2 and TRBJ2-5; the match to TRBD2 covers 7 bases. The CDR3 consists of 15 residues. Germline CDR1 reads LGHNA; CDR2 reads YNFKEQ. V trimming: 3 bases; J trimming: 3 bases; junction bases outside the gene matches: 7. The CDR3 bases are TGTGCCAGCAGCCAGGGGGAGGGCGGGAAAGAGACCCAGTACTTC. Amino acids: CASSQGEGGKETQYF.

This clonotype was counted only a few times. The chain recombines TRBV11-2 with TRBJ2-7, with D possibly being TRBD1 (7 bases). Germline-derived CDR1 and CDR2 are SGHAT and FQNNGV. V lost 5 bases and J 3 bases, leaving 29 bases between the germline ends. This CDR3 contains 19 residues. CDR3 bases: TGTGCCAGCAGCCTGCAATTAGGGGGGACAGCGGTCGTAATCTACGAGCAGTACTTC. Translation gives CASSLQLGGTAVVIYEQYF.

This clonotype came up a few times. This rearrangement joins TRBV5-1 to TRBJ2-5; 9 positions match TRBD1. Germline V CDR1 and CDR2: SGHRS, YFSETQ. The V and J ends lost 6 bases and 5 bases, in that order; junction bases with no gene match: 11. The CDR3 length is 15 residues. For the CDR3, the DNA is TGCGCCAGCACCAAAGGCGTACAGGGGGCTGAGACCCAGTACTTC. This codes for CASTKGVQGAETQYF.

This chain joins TRBV27 and TRBJ2-5; a possible D gene is TRBD2 (6 bases). Trimming cost V 6 bases and J 7 bases, with 15 bases left between them. Germline CDR1 is MNHEY and CDR2 is SMNVEV (reference sequence). The CDR3 has 13 residues. The CDR3: CASRVGLLGTQYF. The DNA of the CDR3 is TGTGCCAGCAGAGTAGGACTACTCGGGACCCAGTACTTC.

This clonotype was observed a few times. V and J are TRBV6-1 and TRBJ2-2, with TRBD1 identical over 8 bases. The trim removed 5 bases at V and 4 bases at J, leaving 3 bases unmatched. Germline-derived CDR1 and CDR2 are MNHNS and SASEGT. The CDR3 is 14 residues long. The CDR3 DNA reads TGTGCCAGCAGTATCGACAGGGGCACCGGGGAGCTGTTTTTT. This sequence encodes CASSIDRGTGELFF.

The genes are TRBV6-6 and TRBJ2-1, with D hard to call. The CDR3 is made up of 13 amino acids. The germline CDR1 and CDR2 sequences are MNHNY and SVGAGI (reference sequence). The V gene lost 8 bases and the J gene lost 8 bases, with 16 bases spanning the gap. The CDR3 here is CASLGWAAHEQFF. DNA for the CDR3: TGTGCCAGCCTGGGCTGGGCGGCCCATGAGCAGTTCTTC.

The CDR3 DNA reads TGTGCCATCAGTGATTCGAAGCGGGGATACGAGCAGTACTTC. Its protein is CAISDSKRGYEQYF. This chain connects TRBV10-3 to TRBJ2-7; 7 bases line up with TRBD2. The germline V gene has CDR1 ENHRY and CDR2 SYGVKD. This CDR3 region has 14 residues. The trim removed 3 bases at V and 4 bases at J, leaving 6 bases unmatched.

This chain links TRBV29-1 with TRBJ2-1, with TRBD2 matching 7 bases. Trimming at V came to 0 bases and at J to 3 bases, leaving 8 bases not matched to a gene. Germline V gene lookup returns CDR1 SQVTM and CDR2 ANQGSEA. This CDR3 is built from 16 residues. CDR3 loop: CSVEDLLAGHYNEQFF. For the CDR3, the DNA is TGCAGCGTTGAAGACCTATTAGCGGGCCACTACAATGAGCAGTTCTTC.

V usage is TRBV28 and J usage is TRBJ1-1; maybe TRBD1 (5 bases). The germline gives CDR1 MDHEN, CDR2 SYDVKM. Trimming pared 5 bases from V and 0 bases from J, leaving 19 bases between. The length of the CDR3 is 17 residues. The CDR3 bases are TGTGCCAGCAGTAAGTACAGGCGGGCTCGCTTGAACACTGAAGCTTTCTTT. Its translation is CASSKYRRARLNTEAFF. The whole variable domain, remainder taken from reference TRBV28 and TRBJ1-1, is DVKVTQSSRYLVKRTGEKVFLECVQDMDHENMFWYRQDPGLGLRLIYFSYDVKMKEKGDIPEGYSVSREKKERFSLILESASTNQTSMYLCASSKYRRARLNTEAFFGQGTRLTVV.

The V call is TRBV27, the J call TRBJ2-1; no definite D call. Germline values: CDR1 MNHEY, CDR2 SMNVEV (reference sequence). This CDR3 has 11 amino acids. The germline V and J ends were trimmed by 6 bases and 10 bases, with 10 bases remaining between them. The CDR3 here is CASRVLEEQFF. The CDR3 DNA follows: TGTGCCAGCAGAGTCCTCGAGGAGCAGTTCTTC.

V gene TRBV7-9 combines with J gene TRBJ1-4; weak D call: TRBD1 (5 bases). Trimming took 5 bases from V and 7 from J, leaving 23 bases between them. The CDR3 loop spans 17 amino acids. From germline, CDR1 is SEHNR and CDR2 FQNEAQ (reference sequence). The CDR3 protein is CASSVPRPQGRSEKLFF. For the CDR3, the DNA is TGTGCCAGCAGCGTCCCTAGGCCCCAGGGTCGGAGTGAAAAACTGTTTTTT. Full variable domain (remainder filled in from reference TRBV7-9 and TRBJ1-4): DTGVSQNPRHKITKRGQNVTFRCDPISEHNRLYWYRQTLGQGPEFLTYFQNEAQLEKSRLLSDRFSAERPKGSFSTLEIQRTEQGDSAMYLCASSVPRPQGRSEKLFFGSGTQLSVL.

In the case of this clonotype: One end of the junction fails to match germline, which may point to a read error. V is TRBV12-3 or TRBV12-4 and J is TRBJ1-2; a possible D gene is TRBD1 (5 bases). This CDR3 contains 14 residues. This CDR3 is CASSVAGGSVGYTF. In DNA, the CDR3 is TGTGCCAGCAGTGTAGCCGGGGGGAGTGTTGGCTACACCTTC.

A few counts support this clonotype. This chain joins TRBV6-5 and TRBJ2-7; 9 nucleotides agree with TRBD2. This CDR3 comprises 16 residues. V shed 2 bases, J shed 1 base, and the junction held 6 bases outside the gene matches. Germline lookup yields CDR1 MNHEY and CDR2 SVGAGI. CDR3 coding DNA: TGTGCCAGCAGTTACCTAACTAGCGGGCAGTCCTACGAGCAGTACTTC. It translates to CASSYLTSGQSYEQYF.

The gene calls are TRBV4-1 and TRBJ2-5, with 7 bases lining up with TRBD1. Unmatched junction bases numbered 3, after V lost 1 base and J lost 1 base. The length of the CDR3 is 15 residues. In germline, CDR1 is MGHRA, CDR2 YSYEKL. The CDR3, as DNA: TGCGCCAGCAGCCAAGCGCAGGGGGTCCAAGAGACCCAGTACTTC. It specifies CASSQAQGVQETQYF.